The 31 T cell receptor beta chains listed next were all sequenced from one sample in a study of T cells in Graves' hyperthyroidism and ophthalmopathy. There were TCR beta CDR3 regions amplified from RNA transcripts. The study used the HTBI primer set for a first-round RT-PCR of the TCR CDR3. TCRdb reprocessed the multiplex PCR reads with MiXCR, giving one entry per CDR3 protein. The sample comprises hundreds of thousands of distinct CDR3 sequences, 46% of which are singletons, and 8.2% rests with the top ten. The sequenced sample was peripheral blood or thyroid tissue (not recorded which). The receptors were sampled from a woman aged 18-30 years with Graves' hyperthyroidism.

As to this clonotype: Because the CDR3 is missing its conserved closing phenylalanine or tryptophan, this is likely a read error. No DNA is shown, since the ends of the CDR3 on it are uncertain; the CDR3 is the one TCRdb lists. The chain has TRBV5-1 and TRBJ2-5; the D call TRBD1 from the table was never checked on the DNA. Germline V gene data show CDR1 as SGHRS and CDR2 as YFSETQ. Counting both end residues, the CDR3 totals 11 amino acids. The CDR3: CASSLAGTAYY.

This sequence joins TRBV29-1 and TRBJ2-7, with 7 bases that match TRBD1. Germline V gene lookup returns CDR1 SQVTM and CDR2 ANQGSEA. The CDR3 has 16 residues. V lost 1 base, J lost 7 bases, and 16 bases stayed unmatched. The CDR3 here is CSVEGHRDRTMNEQYF. The CDR3 DNA follows: TGCAGCGTTGAAGGGCACCGGGACAGAACGATGAATGAGCAGTACTTC.

This clonotype was counted once. A much larger clone differs from this one at a single base, so this may be a read error. The chain carries TRBV29-1 and TRBJ2-5; D is uncertain. Germline V gene data show CDR1 as SQVTM and CDR2 as ANQGSEA. V gave up 3 bases and J gave up 4 bases, with 12 bases separating them. The CDR3 is made up of 13 amino acids. The CDR3 sequence: CSVDELALETQYF. The DNA of the CDR3 is TGCAGCGTTGATGAGTTAGCATTAGAGACCCAGTACTTC.

The chain carries TRBV29-1 and TRBJ1-5; D call uncertain. This CDR3 is built from 13 residues. Germline V lookup: CDR1 SQVTM, CDR2 ANQGSEA. V was trimmed by 7 bases and J by 7 bases, leaving 17 bases between them. This CDR3 reads CSATGRSGQPQHF. CDR3 coding DNA: TGCAGCGCCACCGGCAGGTCCGGGCAGCCCCAGCATTTT.

This sequence joins TRBV19 and TRBJ2-7; TRBD2 might be the D (5 bases). Germline V gene lookup returns CDR1 LNHDA and CDR2 SQIVND (reference sequence). This CDR3 comprises 13 residues. Trimming cost V 9 bases and J 6 bases, with 18 bases left between them. This CDR3 is CASSPRLGAEQYF. The DNA for the CDR3 is TGTGCCAGCAGTCCACGGTTGGGAGCCGAGCAGTACTTC.

The chain recombines TRBV15 with TRBJ1-2; tentatively, D is TRBD1 (5 bases). This CDR3 region has 14 residues. V was clipped by 0 bases and J by 6 bases, with 11 bases between them. Germline V CDR1 and CDR2: LNHNV, YYDKDF (reference sequence). The CDR3 sequence: CATSRDVRGDGYTF. CDR3 bases: TGTGCCACCAGCAGAGATGTTAGAGGGGATGGCTACACCTTC. The variable domain in full, completed from reference TRBV15 and TRBJ1-2, reads DAMVIQNPRYQVTQFGKPVTLSCSQTLNHNVMYWYQQKSSQAPKLLFHYYDKDFNNEADTPDNFQSRRPNTSFCFLDIRSPGLGDTAMYLCATSRDVRGDGYTFGSGTRLTVV.

The chain uses TRBV29-1 and TRBJ2-7, with 9 bases identical to TRBD1. The CDR3 has 13 residues. The germline CDR1 and CDR2 sequences are SQVTM and ANQGSEA. The junction had 8 bases not matched to a gene; V was cut back by 7 bases and J by 4 bases. The CDR3 DNA sequence: TGCAGCGCAGCCGGGACAGGGAATTACGAGCAGTACTTC. Translating gives CSAAGTGNYEQYF.

This clonotype was seen once. V gene TRBV2 combines with J gene TRBJ2-5; 8 nucleotides match TRBD2. Germline V CDR1 and CDR2: SNHLY, FYNNEI. After removal of 8 bases from V and 5 bases from J, the junction contained 13 bases not matched to a gene. The length of the CDR3 is 15 residues. CDR3 amino acids: CASGVMSGGRETQYF. As DNA, the CDR3 is TGTGCCAGCGGGGTCATGTCGGGAGGGCGCGAGACCCAGTACTTC.

This clonotype was observed a handful of times. CDR3 DNA: TGTGCCAGCAGCTCCCCAGTGGGAGGCTACACCTTC. Its translation is CASSSPVGGYTF. The J gene is TRBJ1-2, the V gene TRBV11-2; the D is unclear. The germline V gene encodes CDR1 SGHAT and CDR2 FQNNGV. The CDR3 is 12 amino acids. Trimming pared 4 bases from V and 8 bases from J, leaving 11 bases between.

Notes on this clonotype: A much larger clone differs from this one at a single base, so this may be a read error. The chain recombines TRBV6-4 with TRBJ2-7; 9 bases line up with TRBD1. The length of the CDR3 is 16 residues. V lost 5 bases, J lost 6 bases, and 14 bases stayed unmatched. The germline V gene encodes CDR1 MRHNA and CDR2 SNTAGT. CDR3 sequence: CASSLGRGTGTGEQYF. CDR3 nucleotides: TGTGCCAGCAGTTTAGGACGGGGGACAGGGACTGGCGAGCAGTACTTC.

On this clonotype: The conserved phenylalanine or tryptophan normally closing the CDR3 is absent here, so this likely arose from a read error. The DNA is omitted, as the CDR3 cannot be located on it reliably, and the CDR3 follows TCRdb's listing. The V and J genes are TRBV11-1 and TRBJ1-4; TRBD1 reflects the table's D call only, with no check against the DNA. The CDR3 sequence runs 10 residues, both termini included. The germline gives CDR1 SGHAT, CDR2 FQDESV (reference sequence). The CDR3 sequence: CASSGGTGYY.

On this clonotype: The missing conserved phenylalanine or tryptophan at the end of this CDR3 makes a read error likely. It is unclear where the CDR3 begins or ends on the DNA, so no DNA is shown, and the CDR3 is as TCRdb lists it. CDR3 region: CASSEVGRQ. The rearrangement links TRBV11-3 to TRBJ1-4; whether TRBD1, the table's D call, matches the DNA was not checked. With termini counted, the CDR3 has 9 amino acids. Looked up from germline, CDR1 is SGHNT and CDR2 is YENEEA.

The gene calls are TRBV7-6 and TRBJ1-1; 8 nucleotides line up with TRBD1. The germline V gene encodes CDR1 SGHVS and CDR2 FNYEAQ. Unmatched junction bases numbered 10, after V lost 4 bases and J lost 0 bases. The CDR3 has 17 amino acids. In DNA form, the CDR3 reads TGTGCCAGCAGCTATGGACAGGGAGGGGGTCTGAACACTGAAGCTTTCTTT. Amino acid sequence: CASSYGQGGGLNTEAFF.

This clonotype occurred a few times. The chain employs TRBV7-9 and TRBJ2-7; D not certain. CDR1 and CDR2 from the germline V gene are SEHNR and FQNEAQ (reference sequence). With 6 bases removed from V and 5 bases from J, the gap between germline ends came to 14 bases. The CDR3 consists of 13 residues. The CDR3 here is CASRSRTTNEQYF. As DNA, the CDR3 is TGTGCCAGCAGAAGTCGAACAACCAACGAGCAGTACTTC.

This clonotype appeared a single time. The V gene is TRBV19, the J gene TRBJ1-5; no reliable D call. Trimming removed 3 bases from V and 9 bases from J, with 21 bases in between. The CDR3 is 16 amino acids. Germline-derived CDR1 and CDR2 are LNHDA and SQIVND (reference sequence). The CDR3 region is CASSIAGSPRFGPQHF. The CDR3 DNA reads as TGTGCCAGTAGTATCGCCGGGTCCCCTAGATTTGGGCCCCAGCATTTT.

The CDR3 DNA reads TGTGCCAGTAGTATTTTGCAGGGTGTCGCTGAAGCTTTCTTT. Translated: CASSILQGVAEAFF. The rearrangement joins TRBV19 to TRBJ1-1; TRBD1 is a possible D gene (5 bases). CDR1 and CDR2 (germline): LNHDA, SQIVND (reference sequence). Trimming cost V 3 bases and J 6 bases, with 14 bases left between them. CDR3 length: 14 residues.

This rearrangement joins TRBV24-1 to TRBJ1-5; a weak D match, TRBD1 (6 bases). The CDR3 has 17 residues. Germline loops: CDR1 KGHDR, CDR2 SFDVKD. V was trimmed by 4 bases and J by 0 bases, leaving 15 bases between them. CDR3 protein: CATSEMTGDFSNQPQHF. The CDR3 nucleotides are TGTGCCACCAGTGAGATGACAGGAGACTTTAGCAATCAGCCCCAGCATTTT.

This clonotype was seen repeatedly, ten times or more. The junction does not match germline at one end; this may be a read error. The chain employs TRBV24-1 and TRBJ2-7, with TRBD1 matching over 8 bases. This CDR3 has 13 residues. Looked up from germline, CDR1 is KGHDR and CDR2 is SFDVKD. The CDR3 coding sequence is TGTGCCGCCAGTTTCGGACAGGGCGGGGAGCAGTACTTC. Its translation is CAASFGQGGEQYF.

A remark on this clonotype: One end of the junction is discordant with germline, which a read error may explain. The J gene is TRBJ2-6, the V gene TRBV15; the D is unclear. CDR3 length: 13 amino acids. From germline, CDR1 is LNHNV and CDR2 YYDKDF (reference sequence). CDR3 in DNA: TGTGCCACTCGCCTTGGTGGCGAGTCCCCTGAAGCTTTC. It translates to CATRLGGESPEAF. The full variable domain, its missing parts supplied by reference TRBV15 and TRBJ2-6, is DAMVIQNPRYQVTQFGKPVTLSCSQTLNHNVMYWYQQKSSQAPKLLFHYYDKDFNNEADTPDNFQSRRPNTSFCFLDIRSPGLGDTAMYLCATRLGGESPEAFGAGSRLTVL.

Many counts were recorded for this clonotype. This CDR3 fails to terminate in the conserved phenylalanine or tryptophan, so it likely reflects a read error. No DNA is shown, since the ends of the CDR3 on it are uncertain; the CDR3 is the one TCRdb lists. The chain couples TRBV15 to TRBJ2-7; TRBD2 was called by the table and not checked on the DNA. The CDR3 spans 11 residues, counting both ends. The germline gives CDR1 LNHNV, CDR2 YYDKDF (reference sequence). The CDR3: CATKFGGRANT.

This clonotype has just a few counts. One end of the junction varies from germline; a read error may be responsible. The chain joins TRBV5-1 to TRBJ1-3, with D maybe TRBD1 (5 bases). CDR1 is SGHRS and CDR2 is YFSETQ in the germline V gene. The CDR3 covers 15 residues. The CDR3 here is CASSGGPNSGNTIYF. CDR3 bases: TGTGCCAGCAGCGGGGGACCGAACTCTGGAAACACCATATATTTT.

A remark on this clonotype: A read error may explain this, as a much larger clone is one base away. This chain joins TRBV9 and TRBJ1-3; D might be TRBD1 (5 bases). Germline V gene data show CDR1 as SGDLS and CDR2 as YYNGEE. Trimming stripped 3 bases from V and 4 bases from J, with 17 bases between. This CDR3 has 16 amino acids. CDR3 sequence reads: CASSAALGGPGNTIYF. In nucleotides, the CDR3 is TGTGCCAGCAGCGCAGCTCTCGGGGGACCGGGAAACACCATATATTTT.

This clonotype was picked up many times. This chain connects TRBV2 to TRBJ1-3; D ambiguous. The CDR3 spans 14 residues. V was cut by 9 bases and J by 0 bases, with 12 bases left in between. Germline CDR1 is SNHLY and CDR2 is FYNNEI. CDR3 region: CARKSKASGNTIYF. The CDR3 region has the DNA TGTGCCAGGAAGAGTAAGGCCTCTGGAAACACCATATATTTT.

Turning to this clonotype: Given a much more abundant clone one base away, this may be a read error. The chain uses TRBV2 and TRBJ1-6; TRBD1 aligns across 8 bases. Per germline, CDR1 SNHLY and CDR2 FYNNEI. The CDR3 is 13 amino acids. Trimming cost V 6 bases and J 5 bases; bases outside gene matches: 0. CDR3 region: CASRDRDNSPLHF. For the CDR3, the DNA is TGTGCCAGCAGGGACAGGGATAATTCACCCCTCCACTTT. Using reference TRBV2 and TRBJ1-6 for the parts outside the CDR3, the full variable domain is EPEVTQTPSHQVTQMGQEVILRCVPISNHLYFYWYRQILGQKVEFLVSFYNNEISEKSEIFDDQFSVERPDGSNFTLKIRSTKLEDSAMYFCASRDRDNSPLHFGNGTRLTVT.

This sequence joins TRBV10-3 and TRBJ2-7; D is perhaps TRBD1 (6 bases). The CDR3 totals 15 residues. The V gene lost 6 bases and the J gene lost 2 bases, with 17 bases spanning the gap. Germline loops: CDR1 ENHRY, CDR2 SYGVKD. DNA of the CDR3: TGTGCCATCAGGGACTCTGGGACACAAGCCTACGAGCAGTACTTC. Protein product: CAIRDSGTQAYEQYF.

Here the CDR3 DNA reads TGTGCCACCAGTGATTCCAGGGGGCGCGTAAACTATGGCTACACCTTC. As protein: CATSDSRGRVNYGYTF. The J gene is TRBJ1-2, the V gene TRBV24-1, with TRBD1 matching 8 bases. With 2 bases clipped from V and 2 bases from J, the junction kept 6 bases outside the gene matches. CDR3 length: 16 amino acids. The germline gives CDR1 KGHDR, CDR2 SFDVKD.

The chain combines TRBV7-6 with TRBJ2-7, with TRBD2 matching 13 bases. The germline CDR1 and CDR2 sequences are SGHVS and FNYEAQ. V shed 4 bases and J 4 bases; nucleotides not matched to a gene: 7. This CDR3 has 16 residues. CDR3 DNA: TGTGCCAGCAGCTCCGGGACTAGCGGGATTGAATACGAGCAGTACTTC. Translation gives CASSSGTSGIEYEQYF. The entire variable domain, with the rest obtained from reference TRBV7-6 and TRBJ2-7, is as follows: GAGVSQSPRYKVTKRGQDVALRCDPISGHVSLYWYRQALGQGPEFLTYFNYEAQQDKSGLPNDRFSAERPEGSISTLTIQRTEQRDSAMYRCASSSGTSGIEYEQYFGPGTRLTVT.

A remark on this clonotype: A read error is possible here, since a much larger clone lies one base away. The chain uses TRBV10-3 and TRBJ2-5; tentative D call: TRBD2 (6 bases). In germline, CDR1 is ENHRY, CDR2 SYGVKD. Trimming took off 7 bases at V and 4 bases at J, with 13 bases between the two ends. CDR3 size: 13 residues. The CDR3: CAINRDSRETQYF. In nucleotides, the CDR3 is TGTGCCATCAATCGGGACTCTCGAGAGACCCAGTACTTC.

This clonotype was seen many times. J is TRBJ1-5 and V is TRBV2; perhaps TRBD1 as D (5 bases). The germline V gene has CDR1 SNHLY and CDR2 FYNNEI. The CDR3 runs to 12 residues. With 6 bases removed from V and 6 bases from J, the gap between germline ends came to 9 bases. The chain's CDR3 is CASRGVGQPQHF. CDR3 in DNA: TGTGCCAGCAGAGGGGTCGGTCAGCCCCAGCATTTT.

A few counts support this clonotype. V is TRBV20-1 and J is TRBJ1-6; D not certain. The ends were cut back, 0 bases at V and 0 bases at J, with 3 bases in the middle. This CDR3 comprises 14 residues. The germline V gene encodes CDR1 DFQATT and CDR2 SNEGSKA (reference sequence). For the CDR3, the DNA is TGCAGTGCTAGAGACAGCTCCTATAATTCACCCCTCCACTTT. This gives the protein CSARDSSYNSPLHF.

J is TRBJ2-7 and V is TRBV29-1, with D possibly being TRBD2 (5 bases). The germline V gene has CDR1 SQVTM and CDR2 ANQGSEA. V shed 0 bases and J shed 9 bases, with 12 bases lying between them. This CDR3 comprises 12 residues. Here the CDR3 reads CSVEEDSMGQYF. The CDR3 nucleotides read TGCAGCGTTGAAGAGGACTCAATGGGGCAGTACTTC.